This TCR beta chain originates from a study of blood T cell repertoires in COVID-19. About the study: Researchers got acute and convalescent COVID-19 samples from the United States, Italy and Spain. Sample material is recorded as cDNA or gDNA derived from T cells, B-cell-depleted T cells, or PBMCs.

This clone was seen once. CDR3 size: 13 residues. Germline values: CDR1 SGHNT, CDR2 YYREEE (reference sequence). V shed 3 bases and J shed 7 bases, with 13 bases lying between them. Original data processing: Estimated nucleated cell counts came from reference gene primer amplification. Assay: immunoSEQ multiplex PCR; the TCRdb copy retains only in-frame clones and omits some. V, J and clone size are taken as reported in that table, and D and trimming were inferred from the DNA itself. In the table there are more than 200,000 clones, roughly nine tenths of which are singletons. The sample was peripheral blood. This sequence joins TRBV5-4 and TRBJ1-2, with D perhaps TRBD1 (5 bases). The clonotype was recovered from a man aged 40-49 years with acute or convalescent COVID-19. The CDR3 DNA is TGTGCCAGCAGCTCGGGGGGGGAAGTTGGCTACACCTTC. Its translation: CASSSGGEVGYTF.